This T cell receptor (beta chain) was captured in a study of blood T cell repertoires in COVID-19. Study details: The United States, Italy and Spain provided the acute and convalescent COVID-19 samples. The analysed material was cDNA or gDNA that came from T cells, B-cell-depleted T cells, or PBMCs.

Trimming removed 3 bases at V and 4 bases at J, with 7 bases between. CDR3 length equals 13 residues. Germline V gene sequence: CDR1 MNHEY, CDR2 SVGEGT. Original processing methods: Nucleated cell number was recorded as an estimate derived from reference gene primer amplification. Sequenced by immunoSEQ multiplex PCR; TCRdb stores in-frame clones only, minus some. V and J calls and clone size follow that table, whereas D and trimming were derived from the DNA. This sample yields more than 200,000 clones, of which roughly 88% are seen a single time; over 1.1% belongs to the top ten. Sequenced sample: peripheral blood. The clonotype originates from an elderly man with acute or convalescent COVID-19. The genes are TRBV6-2 or TRBV6-3 and TRBJ1-5; D is undetermined. The CDR3 spells CASSYSQNQPQHF. The CDR3 DNA sequence: TGTGCCAGCAGTTATTCACAGAATCAGCCCCAGCATTTT.